This T cell receptor (beta chain) emerged from a study of CD8 T cells in Susac syndrome. Study in general: The Susac syndrome patients that were sequenced included about 6 with active disease and roughly 8 in remission.

This CDR3 spans 14 amino acids. CDR1 SGDLS and CDR2 YYNGEE come from the germline V gene. Trimming stripped 4 bases from V and 3 bases from J, with 13 bases between. After extraction with the RNeasy kit, about 0.45 to 1 ug of the RNA was reverse transcribed using random hexamers. TCRdb re-derived calls from the immunoSEQ multiplex PCR reads in MiXCR, one entry per CDR3 protein. The sample has roughly 80,000 distinct CDR3 sequences, 85% to 95% seen once. This chain uses TRBV9 with TRBJ1-1; no firm D call. The source is a human donor with Susac syndrome. The sequencing sample was made of CD4+ T cells from PBMCs. For the CDR3, the DNA is TGTGCCAGCAGCAAAACGGGGTTCGACACTGAAGCTTTCTTT. This encodes CASSKTGFDTEAFF.